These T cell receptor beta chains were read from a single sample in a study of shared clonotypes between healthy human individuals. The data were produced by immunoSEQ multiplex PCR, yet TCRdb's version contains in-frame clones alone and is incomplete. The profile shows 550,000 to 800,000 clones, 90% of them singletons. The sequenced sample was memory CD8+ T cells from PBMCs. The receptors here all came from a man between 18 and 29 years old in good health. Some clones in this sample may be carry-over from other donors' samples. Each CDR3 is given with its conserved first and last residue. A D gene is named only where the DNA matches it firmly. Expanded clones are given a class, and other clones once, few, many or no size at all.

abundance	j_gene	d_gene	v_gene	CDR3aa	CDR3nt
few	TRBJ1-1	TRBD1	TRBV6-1	CASSVRDRYSEAFF	TGTGCCAGCAGTGTCCGGGACAGGTATTCTGAAGCTTTCTTT
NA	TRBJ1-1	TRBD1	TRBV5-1	CASSYRQGEDTEAFF	TGCGCCAGCAGCTATAGACAGGGAGAGGACACTGAAGCTTTCTTT
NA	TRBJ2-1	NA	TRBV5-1	CASSLAGLHNEQFF	TGCGCCAGCAGCTTGGCCGGACTACACAATGAGCAGTTCTTC
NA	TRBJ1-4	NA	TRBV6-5	CASSPLRGAEKLFF	TGTGCCAGCAGTCCTCTCCGGGGCGCGGAAAAACTGTTTTTT
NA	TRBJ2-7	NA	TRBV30	CAWGEYGPVLGEQYF	TGTGCCTGGGGAGAATACGGGCCAGTCCTGGGCGAGCAGTACTTC
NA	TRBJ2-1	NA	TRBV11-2	CASRRTGAEQFF	TGTGCCAGCAGGCGAACGGGAGCTGAGCAGTTCTTC
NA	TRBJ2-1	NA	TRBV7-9	CASSSDNNGEQFF	TGTGCCAGCAGTTCCGATAACAATGGGGAGCAGTTCTTC
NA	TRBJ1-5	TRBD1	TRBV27	CASSEGQNQPQHF	TGTGCCAGCAGTGAGGGACAGAATCAGCCCCAGCATTTT
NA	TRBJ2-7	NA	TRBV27	CASSLSNPVTYDPYEQYF	TGTGCCAGCAGTTTATCGAACCCTGTAACTTATGATCCCTACGAGCAGTACTTC
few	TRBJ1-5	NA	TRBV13	CASSLGGQPQHF	TGTGCCAGCAGCCTAGGAGGTCAGCCCCAGCATTTT
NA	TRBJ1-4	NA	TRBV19	CASSMYPRPIEELFF	TGTGCCAGTAGTATGTATCCCCGTCCAATAGAAGAACTGTTTTTT
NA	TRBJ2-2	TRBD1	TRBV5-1	CASSLTGAPTNTGELFF	TGCGCCAGCAGCTTGACAGGGGCCCCGACGAACACCGGGGAGCTGTTTTTT
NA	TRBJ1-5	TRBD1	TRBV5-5	CASSSDRERGQPQHF	TGTGCCAGCAGTTCGGACAGGGAGAGAGGTCAGCCCCAGCATTTT
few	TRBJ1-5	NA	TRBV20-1	CSAPDQPQHF	TGCAGTGCTCCCGATCAGCCCCAGCATTTT
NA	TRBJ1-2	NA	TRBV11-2	CASSQDSRDPPTGTF	TGTGCCAGCAGCCAAGATTCCCGGGACCCCCCAACCGGTACCTTC
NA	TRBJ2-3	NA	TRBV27	CASRVLRVSSTDTQYF	TGTGCCAGCAGGGTACTCCGTGTGTCTAGCACAGATACGCAGTATTTT
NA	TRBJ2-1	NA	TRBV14	CASSPTAPSWRGNEQFF	TGTGCCAGCAGCCCCACCGCCCCTAGCTGGAGGGGCAATGAGCAGTTCTTC
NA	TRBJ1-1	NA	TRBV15	CATSRDPMNTEAFF	TGTGCCACCAGCAGAGATCCGATGAACACTGAAGCTTTCTTT
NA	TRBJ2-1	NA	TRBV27	CASSYRTSGLDEQFF	TGTGCCAGCAGTTATAGAACTAGTGGTCTCGATGAGCAGTTCTTC
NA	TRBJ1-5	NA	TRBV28	CASSQFRSLGSGNQPQHF	TGTGCCAGCAGCCAATTCCGGTCCCTTGGGTCTGGCAATCAGCCCCAGCATTTT
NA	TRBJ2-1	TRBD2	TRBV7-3	CASSLSLSGSYNEQFF	TGTGCCAGCAGCTTAAGTCTTAGCGGGTCCTACAATGAGCAGTTCTTC
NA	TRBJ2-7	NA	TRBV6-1	CASSEGVQGPYEQYF	TGTGCCAGCTCTGAAGGGGTTCAGGGCCCCTACGAGCAGTACTTC
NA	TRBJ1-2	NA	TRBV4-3	CASSQESWGLSYGYTF	TGCGCCAGCAGCCAAGAATCGTGGGGGCTCAGCTATGGCTACACCTTC
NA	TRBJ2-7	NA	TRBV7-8	CASSLGPGQGSPHTSGAYEQYF	TGTGCCAGCAGCTTAGGGCCGGGACAGGGTTCGCCCCACACTAGCGGCGCCTACGAGCAGTACTTC
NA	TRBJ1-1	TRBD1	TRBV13	CASSTSTGALGYDTEAFF	TGTGCCAGCAGCACCAGTACAGGGGCCCTGGGTTATGACACTGAAGCTTTCTTT
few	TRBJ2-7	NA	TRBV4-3	CASSQVAAATYEQYF	TGCGCCAGCAGCCAAGTTGCAGCGGCCACTTACGAGCAGTACTTC
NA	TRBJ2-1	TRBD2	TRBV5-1	CASSPPKLAGGVSYNEQFF	TGCGCCAGCAGCCCCCCTAAGCTAGCGGGAGGAGTATCATACAATGAGCAGTTCTTC
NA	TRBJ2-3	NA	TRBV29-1	CSVEDRGHRTDTQYF	TGCAGCGTTGAAGATCGAGGGCACCGCACAGATACGCAGTATTTT
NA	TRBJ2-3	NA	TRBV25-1	CASSGRQSDWADTQYF	TGTGCCAGCAGTGGTCGACAGTCCGACTGGGCAGATACGCAGTATTTT
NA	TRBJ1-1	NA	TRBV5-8	CASSFGSGSDAEAFF	TGTGCCAGCAGCTTCGGGTCCGGGTCCGACGCTGAAGCTTTCTTT
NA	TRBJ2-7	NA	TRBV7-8	CASSPSGGLLWYF	TGTGCCAGCAGCCCCAGTGGAGGTCTCTTGTGGTACTTC
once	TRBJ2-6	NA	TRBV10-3	CAIPKEPGANVLTF	TGTGCCATTCCTAAGGAGCCTGGGGCCAACGTCCTGACTTTC
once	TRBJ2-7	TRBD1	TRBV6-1	CASSPGQETYEQYF	TGTGCCAGCAGCCCGGGACAGGAAACCTACGAGCAGTACTTC
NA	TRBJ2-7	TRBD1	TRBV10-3	CAISEDRGFVYEQYF	TGTGCCATCAGTGAGGACAGGGGCTTCGTGTACGAGCAGTACTTC
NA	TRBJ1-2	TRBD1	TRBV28	CASSLPGQGGNGYTF	TGTGCCAGCAGTTTACCAGGACAGGGCGGGAATGGCTACACCTTC
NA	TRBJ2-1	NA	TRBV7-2	CASTEQDFGYNEQFF	TGTGCCAGCACCGAGCAGGACTTCGGGTACAATGAGCAGTTCTTC
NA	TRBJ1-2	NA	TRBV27	CASSSRDKISQYGYTF	TGTGCCAGCAGTTCACGGGACAAAATTTCTCAGTATGGCTACACCTTC
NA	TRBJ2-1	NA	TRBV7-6	CASSFPPFGYNEQFF	TGTGCCAGCAGCTTCCCCCCTTTCGGCTACAATGAGCAGTTCTTC